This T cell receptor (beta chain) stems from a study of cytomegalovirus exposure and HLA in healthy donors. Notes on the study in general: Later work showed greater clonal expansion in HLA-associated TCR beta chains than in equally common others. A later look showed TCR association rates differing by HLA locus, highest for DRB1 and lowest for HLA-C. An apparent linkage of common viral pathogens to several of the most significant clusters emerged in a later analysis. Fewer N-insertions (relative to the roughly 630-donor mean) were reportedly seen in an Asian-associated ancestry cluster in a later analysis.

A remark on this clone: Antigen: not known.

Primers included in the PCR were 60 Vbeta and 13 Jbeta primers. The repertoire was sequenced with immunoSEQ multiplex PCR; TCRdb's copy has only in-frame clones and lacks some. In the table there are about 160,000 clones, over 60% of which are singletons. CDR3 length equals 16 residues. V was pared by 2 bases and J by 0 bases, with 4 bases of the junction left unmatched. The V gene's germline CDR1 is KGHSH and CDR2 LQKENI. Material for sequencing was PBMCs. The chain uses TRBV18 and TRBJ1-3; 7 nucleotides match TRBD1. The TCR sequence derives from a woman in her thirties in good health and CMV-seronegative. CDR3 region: CASSPYRDSSGNTIYF. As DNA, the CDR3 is TGTGCCAGCTCACCATACCGGGACAGCTCTGGAAACACCATATATTTT.